This T cell receptor (beta chain) was recovered during a study of T cell changes during pregnancy in multiple sclerosis (dated by TCRdb to about 2019). In terms of the full investigation: In women with multiple sclerosis, the researchers looked at how the T cell repertoire shifted as pregnancy progressed.

Here V drops 4 bases and J drops 7 bases, and the junction holds 9 bases not matched to any gene. Via the germline V gene, CDR1 is MDHEN and CDR2 SYDVKM. The CDR3 goes from the cysteine to the phenylalanine over 15 residues. CDR3 DNA is the only sequence kept; it has 45 bases, read in frame from the first base. Turning to this clone: The antigen this receptor binds is unknown. No per-base quality is available; no much larger clone lies one base away.

The method behind the library was the immunoSEQ multiplex PCR assay. TCRdb provides this immuneACCESS table in a form limited to in-frame rearrangements. Some clones are lacking; in checked studies, under half of them reflect an unresolved V gene, and why the rest are absent is not known. The sample records 130,000 or so clones, 95% to 98% of which are singletons. The ten most abundant clones make up more than 0.4% of the sample. The TCR comes from a female donor with multiple sclerosis, enrolled in a pregnancy study. Here the sequenced sample was peripheral blood, taken after pregnancy. This chain is built from TRBV28 and TRBJ2-1; 8 bases in the junction line up with TRBD2. This receptor has the CDR3 CASSSGGLGWNEQFF. The sequence in DNA is TGTGCCAGCAGTTCGGGGGGACTAGGCTGGAATGAGCAGTTCTTC. Outside the CDR3, residues come from the reference TRBV28 and TRBJ2-1 proteins, so the full variable domain is: DVKVTQSSRYLVKRTGEKVFLECVQDMDHENMFWYRQDPGLGLRLIYFSYDVKMKEKGDIPEGYSVSREKKERFSLILESASTNQTSMYLCASSSGGLGWNEQFFGPGTRLTVL.